One and the same sample provided the 13 T cell receptor beta chains below, sequenced in a study of T cell repertoires in cytomegalovirus infection. TCRdb re-called the reads through MiXCR, storing one row per CDR3 protein. Of roughly 250,000 distinct CDR3 sequences listed, 9% to 15% are singletons. The sequencing input was PBMCs. These receptors originate from a human donor in good health (CMV status not recorded). Some clones in this sample may be carry-over from other donors' samples.

This clonotype was recorded many times. CDR3 DNA sequence: TGTGCCACCCAGACTAGCGTGAACACCGGGGAGCTGTTTTTT. This sequence encodes CATQTSVNTGELFF. The chain joins TRBV2 to TRBJ2-2, with TRBD2 matching 8 bases. Germline values: CDR1 SNHLY, CDR2 FYNNEI. Trimming removed 10 bases from V and 1 base from J; junction bases left unmatched: 5. The CDR3 runs 14 residues.

This clonotype is a singleton in its sample. Possible read error: a much larger clone is one base away. This rearrangement joins TRBV19 to TRBJ1-1; 9 bases fit TRBD1. This CDR3 spans 15 amino acids. Germline CDR1 reads LNHDA; CDR2 reads SQIVND (reference sequence). CDR3 DNA: TGTGCCAGTGGTATGATGGGACAGGGAGGCACTGAAGCTTTCTTT. Amino acid sequence: CASGMMGQGGTEAFF. Based on the CDR3 plus reference TRBV19 and TRBJ1-1, the full variable domain is DGGITQSPKYLFRKEGQNVTLSCEQNLNHDAMYWYRQDPGQGLRLIYYSQIVNDFQKGDIAEGYSVSREKKESFPLTVTSAQKNPTAFYLCASGMMGQGGTEAFFGQGTRLTVV.

This clonotype was recorded at least ten times. V usage is TRBV7-3 and J usage is TRBJ2-2; 7 bases line up with TRBD1. CDR3 length: 16 residues. V was pared by 6 bases and J by 0 bases, with 7 bases of the junction left unmatched. The germline V gene encodes CDR1 SGHTA and CDR2 FQGTGA. The CDR3 reads CASRPPGTANTGELFF. The CDR3 coding sequence is TGTGCCAGCAGACCTCCCGGGACAGCGAACACCGGGGAGCTGTTTTTT. Full variable domain (remainder filled in from reference TRBV7-3 and TRBJ2-2): GAGVSQTPSNKVTEKGKYVELRCDPISGHTALYWYRQSLGQGPEFLIYFQGTGAADDSGLPNDRFFAVRPEGSVSTLKIQRTERGDSAVYLCASRPPGTANTGELFFGEGSRLTVL.

V usage is TRBV10-3 and J usage is TRBJ2-2; D remains ambiguous. Per the germline V gene, CDR1 is ENHRY and CDR2 is SYGVKD. CDR3 size: 13 residues. Trimming pared 3 bases from V and 2 bases from J, leaving 4 bases between. The CDR3 loop reads CAISDQNTGELFF. CDR3 nucleotides: TGTGCCATCAGTGACCAAAACACCGGGGAGCTGTTTTTT.

There are many counts of this clonotype. The chain links TRBV7-2 to TRBJ2-5; no clear D gene. Germline V gene lookup returns CDR1 SGHTA and CDR2 FQGNSA. V lost 5 bases to trimming and J lost 5 bases, with 12 bases between them. This CDR3 contains 13 residues. The CDR3 loop reads CASSLSRWETQYF. The CDR3 DNA sequence: TGTGCCAGCAGCCTGAGTCGCTGGGAGACCCAGTACTTC.

This clonotype has only a few counts. This chain joins TRBV3-1 and TRBJ2-1, with 7 bases identical to TRBD2. Germline V gives CDR1 LGHDT, CDR2 YNNKEL (reference sequence). With 1 base clipped from V and 4 bases from J, the junction kept 7 bases outside the gene matches. The CDR3 runs 16 residues. The CDR3 DNA is TGTGCCAGCAGCCAAGGGGTGCTGGGAGGGTACAATGAGCAGTTCTTC. Translated, it gives CASSQGVLGGYNEQFF.

This chain joins TRBV24-1 and TRBJ2-2, with a possible D match to TRBD2 (6 bases). Trimming took off 4 bases at V and 7 bases at J, with 12 bases between the two ends. This CDR3 is built from 14 residues. CDR1 is KGHDR and CDR2 is SFDVKD in the germline V gene. The CDR3 coding sequence is TGTGCCACCAGTGACCTAAGGAGGGTCGGGGAGCTGTTTTTT. Residues: CATSDLRRVGELFF.

CDR3 sequence (DNA): TGTGCCAGCAGTGCGGACTCAGAGGTCCCTAACTATGGCTACACCTTC. Translated: CASSADSEVPNYGYTF. This chain joins TRBV2 and TRBJ1-2; D is undetermined. The germline gives CDR1 SNHLY, CDR2 FYNNEI. CDR3 length: 16 residues. Trimming cost V 4 bases and J 0 bases, with 15 bases left between them.

The chain is built from TRBV28 and TRBJ1-6; TRBD1 matches 10 bases. Germline values: CDR1 MDHEN, CDR2 SYDVKM. The CDR3 is made up of 16 amino acids. The J segment lost 10 bases and the V segment lost 6 bases, leaving 12 bases of the junction unmatched. The CDR3 DNA sequence: TGTGCCAGCAGCCACGGGGACAGGGGCATAAGCTCACCCCTCCACTTT. Protein sequence: CASSHGDRGISSPLHF.

This rearrangement joins TRBV5-1 to TRBJ2-1; D is undetermined. The length of the CDR3 is 15 residues. V lost 0 bases and J 0 bases, leaving 7 bases between the germline ends. Germline V gene lookup returns CDR1 SGHRS and CDR2 YFSETQ. In DNA, the CDR3 is TGCGCCAGCAGCTTGGATGAGAGCTCCTACAATGAGCAGTTCTTC. Translating it yields CASSLDESSYNEQFF.

In this sample, this clonotype turned up many times. V usage is TRBV5-5 and J usage is TRBJ2-7; TRBD1 aligns across 7 bases. The germline V gene encodes CDR1 SGHKS and CDR2 YYEKEE (reference sequence). This CDR3 is built from 15 residues. V dropped 4 bases and J dropped 3; count of bases not matched to a gene: 10. Written as DNA, the CDR3 is TGTGCCAGCAGCAGCCGCCGCGACAGGGTCTACGAGCAGTACTTC. Its protein product is CASSSRRDRVYEQYF.

The chain links TRBV7-2 to TRBJ2-4; D call uncertain. Germline CDR1 and CDR2: SGHTA and FQGNSA. The CDR3 runs to 14 residues. The ends were cut back, 3 bases at V and 1 base at J, with 7 bases in the middle. CDR3 sequence reads: CASSFDRAKNIQYF. CDR3 coding DNA: TGTGCCAGCAGCTTCGACCGGGCCAAAAACATTCAGTACTTC. Complete variable domain (other parts from reference TRBV7-2 and TRBJ2-4): GAGVSQSPSNKVTEKGKDVELRCDPISGHTALYWYRQSLGQGLEFLIYFQGNSAPDKSGLPSDRFSAERTGGSVSTLTIQRTQQEDSAVYLCASSFDRAKNIQYFGAGTRLSVL.

This clonotype was seen only a few times. The V call is TRBV27, the J call TRBJ2-1; TRBD1 is a possible D gene (5 bases). Germline CDR1 is MNHEY and CDR2 is SMNVEV (reference sequence). This CDR3 spans 11 amino acids. The V end was cut by 7 bases, the J end by 9 bases, with 10 bases between. The CDR3, as DNA: TGTGCCAGCAAGCAGGGTGTTGAGCAGTTCTTC. Its translation is CASKQGVEQFF.